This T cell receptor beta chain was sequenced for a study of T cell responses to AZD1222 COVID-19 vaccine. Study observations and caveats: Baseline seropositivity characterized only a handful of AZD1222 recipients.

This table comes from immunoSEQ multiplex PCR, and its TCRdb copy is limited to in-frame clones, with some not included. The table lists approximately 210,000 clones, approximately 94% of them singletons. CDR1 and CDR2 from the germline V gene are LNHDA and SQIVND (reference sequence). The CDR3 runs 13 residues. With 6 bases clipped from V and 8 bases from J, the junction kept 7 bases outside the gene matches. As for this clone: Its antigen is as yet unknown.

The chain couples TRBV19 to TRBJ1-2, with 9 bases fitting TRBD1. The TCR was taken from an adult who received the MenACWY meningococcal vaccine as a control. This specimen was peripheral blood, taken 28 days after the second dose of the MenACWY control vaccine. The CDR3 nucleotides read TGTGCCAGTAGAACCGGACAGGGGACCGGCTACACCTTC. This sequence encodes CASRTGQGTGYTF.